What follows describes a single T cell receptor beta chain. PCR amplification relied on 60 Vbeta primers (plus 13 Jbeta primers). Profiling relied on immunoSEQ multiplex PCR, and the TCRdb table lists in-frame clones only, not all of them. The sample holds about 180,000 clones, around 70% seen once. This specimen belongs to a study of cytomegalovirus exposure and HLA in healthy donors. Sequenced sample: PBMCs. This TCR derives from a male donor in good health and CMV-seronegative.

The CDR3, as DNA: TGTGCCAGCAGCGGGAGATTGGCTAGCGGGGTGGAGACCCAGTACTTC. This codes for CASSGRLASGVETQYF. The V gene is TRBV9, the J gene TRBJ2-5, with 9 bases matching TRBD2. The CDR3 loop spans 16 amino acids. The J segment lost 5 bases and the V segment lost 3 bases, leaving 11 bases of the junction unmatched. Germline CDR1 is SGDLS and CDR2 is YYNGEE.